This TCR beta chain was obtained from a study of blood T cell repertoires in COVID-19. Study summary: Donors in Cohort 3 who had recovered were those with two negative PCRs, healthcare professional clearance, or resolution of their symptoms. Specimens from acute and convalescent COVID-19 originated in the United States, Italy and Spain. Nucleic acid was either cDNA or gDNA, and it came from T cells, B-cell-depleted T cells, or PBMCs.

Data came from immunoSEQ multiplex PCR; TCRdb stores just in-frame clones and leaves some out. The sample yields around 300,000 clones, around 89% seen once. Participants came from roughly 23 US areas, aged about 18 to 95 years. Germline V gene lookup returns CDR1 KGHSH and CDR2 LQKENI. V shed 8 bases, J shed 4 bases, and the junction held 3 bases outside the gene matches. The CDR3 extends over 13 amino acids. A single count supports this clone. The sequencing sample was made of PBMCs or T cells enriched from blood (not recorded which). The V and J genes are TRBV18 and TRBJ2-1, with TRBD1 matching over 9 bases. This TCR derives from a woman aged 55-70 years in a cohort exposed to, infected with or recovered from COVID-19 (not recorded which). In nucleotides, the CDR3 is TGTGCCAGCCAAGGACAGGGGTACAATGAGCAGTTCTTC. Its translation: CASQGQGYNEQFF. The entire variable domain, with the rest obtained from reference TRBV18 and TRBJ2-1, is as follows: NAGVMQNPRHLVRRRGQEARLRCSPMKGHSHVYWYRQLPEEGLKFMVYLQKENIIDESGMPKERFSAEFPKEGPSILRIQQVVRGDSAAYFCASQGQGYNEQFFGPGTRLTVL.